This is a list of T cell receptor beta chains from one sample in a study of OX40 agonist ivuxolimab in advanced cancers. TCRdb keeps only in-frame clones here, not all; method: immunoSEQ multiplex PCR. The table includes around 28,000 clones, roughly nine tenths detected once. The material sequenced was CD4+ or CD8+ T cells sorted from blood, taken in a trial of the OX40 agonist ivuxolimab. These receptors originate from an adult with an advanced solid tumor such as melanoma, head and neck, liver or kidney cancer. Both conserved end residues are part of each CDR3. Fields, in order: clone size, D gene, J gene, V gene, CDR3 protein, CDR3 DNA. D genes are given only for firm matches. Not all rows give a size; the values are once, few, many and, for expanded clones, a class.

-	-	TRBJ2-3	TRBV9	CASSVLSTDTQYF	TGTGCCAGCAGCGTCCTCAGCACAGATACGCAGTATTTT
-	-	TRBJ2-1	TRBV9	CASSPEGSVGIYNEQFF	TGTGCCAGCAGCCCCGAGGGTAGCGTGGGAATATACAATGAGCAGTTCTTC
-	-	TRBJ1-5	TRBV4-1	CASSHDSGSNQPQHF	TGCGCCAGCAGCCACGACTCAGGTAGCAATCAGCCCCAGCATTTT
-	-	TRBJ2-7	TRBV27	CASSNLGHPTEQYF	TGTGCCAGCAGTAACCTTGGGCACCCGACCGAGCAGTACTTC
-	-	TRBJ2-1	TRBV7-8	CASSLAGGFNEQFF	TGTGCCAGCAGCTTAGCGGGAGGATTTAATGAGCAGTTCTTC
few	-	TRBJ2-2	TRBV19	CASSAGTPAGELFF	TGTGCCAGTAGTGCCGGGACCCCCGCCGGGGAGCTGTTTTTT
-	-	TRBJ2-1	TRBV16	CASSQFPEQFF	TGTGCCAGCAGCCAATTTCCTGAGCAGTTCTTC
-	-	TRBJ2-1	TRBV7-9	CASSFPYNEQFF	TGTGCCAGCAGCTTCCCCTACAATGAGCAGTTCTTC
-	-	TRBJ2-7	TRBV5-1	CASKDGVSYEQYF	TGCGCCAGCAAGGATGGGGTCTCCTACGAGCAGTACTTC
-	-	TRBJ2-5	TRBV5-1	CASSPRPGDRETQYF	TGCGCCAGCAGCCCCCGACCCGGCGACCGGGAGACCCAGTACTTC
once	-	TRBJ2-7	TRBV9	CASSVGEPEEQYF	TGTGCCAGCAGCGTAGGGGAGCCCGAGGAGCAGTACTTC
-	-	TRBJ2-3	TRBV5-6	CASSLGLYTDTQYF	TGTGCCAGCAGCCTGGGACTCTACACAGATACGCAGTATTTT
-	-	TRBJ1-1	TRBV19	CASLTGNTEAFF	TGTGCCAGCCTGACCGGTAACACTGAAGCTTTCTTT
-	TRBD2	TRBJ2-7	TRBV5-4	CASSLWSSGIYEQYF	TGTGCCAGCAGCTTGTGGTCTAGCGGGATCTACGAGCAGTACTTC
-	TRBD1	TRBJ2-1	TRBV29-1	CSVEDQGTGPFIEQFF	TGCAGCGTTGAAGATCAAGGGACAGGGCCTTTTATCGAGCAGTTCTTC
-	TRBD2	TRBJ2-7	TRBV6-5	CASSFTSGRAYEQYF	TGTGCCAGCAGTTTCACTAGCGGGAGGGCCTACGAGCAGTACTTC
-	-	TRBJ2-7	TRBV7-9	CASSSKTGTPPEQYF	TGTGCCAGCAGCTCCAAGACAGGGACTCCTCCGGAGCAGTACTTC
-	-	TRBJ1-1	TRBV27	CASSLYSQLATEAFF	TGTGCCAGCAGTTTATATTCCCAGTTAGCCACTGAAGCTTTCTTT
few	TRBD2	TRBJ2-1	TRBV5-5	CASSQAGGSSYNEQFF	TGTGCCAGCAGCCAAGCGGGAGGAAGCTCCTACAATGAGCAGTTCTTC
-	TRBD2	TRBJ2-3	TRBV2	CASIRFAGGDTQYF	TGTGCCAGCATCAGGTTTGCGGGAGGAGATACGCAGTATTTT
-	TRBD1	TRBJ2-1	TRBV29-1	CSVEKRDRRLNNEQFF	TGCAGCGTTGAAAAACGGGACAGGCGACTTAACAATGAGCAGTTCTTC
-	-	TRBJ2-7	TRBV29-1	CSVEDKGLLSYEQYF	TGCAGCGTTGAAGATAAGGGTTTACTCTCCTACGAGCAGTACTTC
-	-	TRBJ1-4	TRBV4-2	CASSQGVWTELNEKLFF	TGTGCCAGCAGCCAAGGTGTATGGACAGAACTTAATGAAAAACTGTTTTTT
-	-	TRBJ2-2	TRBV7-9	CASNWNTGELFF	TGTGCCAGCAACTGGAACACCGGGGAGCTGTTTTTT
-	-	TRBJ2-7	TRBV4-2	CASSPPGYEQYF	TGTGCCAGCAGCCCTCCTGGCTACGAGCAGTACTTC
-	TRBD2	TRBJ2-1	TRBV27	CASSLGTRYEQFF	TGTGCCAGCAGTTTAGGGACTAGATATGAGCAGTTCTTC
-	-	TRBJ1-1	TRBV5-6	CASSLQTRGEAFF	TGTGCCAGCAGCCTCCAGACCCGGGGGGAAGCTTTCTTT
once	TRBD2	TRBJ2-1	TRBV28	CASSFTPSGMRYNEQFF	TGTGCCAGCAGTTTTACCCCTAGCGGGATGCGGTACAATGAGCAGTTCTTC
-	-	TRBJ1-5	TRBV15	CATSRDRGSNQPQHF	TGTGCCACCAGCAGAGATCGGGGGAGCAATCAGCCCCAGCATTTT
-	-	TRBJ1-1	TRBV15	CATSETWQGRAFF	TGTGCCACCAGCGAAACTTGGCAGGGAAGGGCTTTCTTT
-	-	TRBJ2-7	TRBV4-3	CASSGLAGEQYF	TGCGCCAGCAGCGGATTAGCTGGCGAGCAGTACTTC
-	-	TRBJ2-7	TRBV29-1	CSVESDGVSSYEQYF	TGCAGCGTTGAATCTGACGGCGTGAGCTCCTACGAGCAGTACTTC
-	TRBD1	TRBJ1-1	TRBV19	CASSIEGDRGSWNTEAFF	TGTGCCAGTAGTATTGAGGGGGACAGGGGGTCGTGGAACACTGAAGCTTTCTTT
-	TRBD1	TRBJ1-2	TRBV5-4	CASSGLDRDGYTF	TGTGCCAGCAGCGGACTGGACAGGGATGGCTACACCTTC
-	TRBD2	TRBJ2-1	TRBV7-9	CASSATTSGVYNEQFF	TGTGCCAGCAGCGCAACCACTAGCGGGGTCTACAATGAGCAGTTCTTC
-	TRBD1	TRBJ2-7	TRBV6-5	CASRRPGQDYEQYF	TGTGCCAGCAGGCGGCCCGGACAGGACTACGAGCAGTACTTC
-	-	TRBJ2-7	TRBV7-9	CASTGAGGTYEQYF	TGTGCCAGCACCGGGGCGGGCGGAACCTACGAGCAGTACTTC
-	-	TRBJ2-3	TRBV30	CAWNMGSSTDTQYF	TGTGCCTGGAACATGGGGAGTAGCACAGATACGCAGTATTTT
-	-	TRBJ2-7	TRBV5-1	CASSFAGSYEQYF	TGCGCCAGCAGCTTCGCTGGCTCCTACGAGCAGTACTTC
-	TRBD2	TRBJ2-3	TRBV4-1	CASRGLAGYTDTQYF	TGCGCCAGCAGGGGCCTAGCGGGTTACACAGATACGCAGTATTTT
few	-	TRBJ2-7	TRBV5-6	CASSSEYRVVYEQYF	TGTGCCAGCAGTTCCGAATACAGGGTTGTCTACGAGCAGTACTTC
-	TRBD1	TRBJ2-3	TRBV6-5	CASSYDRGKSTDTQYF	TGTGCCAGCAGTTACGACAGGGGAAAATCCACAGATACGCAGTATTTT
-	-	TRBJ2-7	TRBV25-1	CASSEGISYEQYF	TGTGCCAGCAGTGAAGGGATCTCCTACGAGCAGTACTTC
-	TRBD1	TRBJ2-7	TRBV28	CASSSTGSGGEQYF	TGTGCCAGCAGTTCGACAGGGAGCGGTGGCGAGCAGTACTTC
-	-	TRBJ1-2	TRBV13	CASRLRGDYGYTF	TGTGCCAGCAGACTCCGGGGTGACTATGGCTACACCTTC
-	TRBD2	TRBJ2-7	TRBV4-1	CASSPWAGLAGSEQYF	TGCGCCAGCAGCCCATGGGCTGGACTAGCGGGAAGTGAGCAGTACTTC
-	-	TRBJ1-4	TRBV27	CASSYEGDEKLFF	TGTGCCAGCAGTTACGAAGGGGACGAAAAACTGTTTTTT
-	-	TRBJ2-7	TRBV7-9	CASSSEQNRGRRGIYEQYF	TGTGCCAGCAGCTCAGAGCAAAATAGGGGGAGACGCGGAATCTACGAGCAGTACTTC
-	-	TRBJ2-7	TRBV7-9	CASSLSSEQYF	TGTGCCAGCAGCTTATCTAGCGAGCAGTACTTC
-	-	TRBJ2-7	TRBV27	CASSLTREPIYEQYF	TGTGCCAGCAGTTTAACTAGGGAGCCCATATACGAGCAGTACTTC
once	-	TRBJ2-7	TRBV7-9	CASSLDRGGAYEQYF	TGTGCCAGCAGCTTAGATCGAGGGGGAGCCTACGAGCAGTACTTC